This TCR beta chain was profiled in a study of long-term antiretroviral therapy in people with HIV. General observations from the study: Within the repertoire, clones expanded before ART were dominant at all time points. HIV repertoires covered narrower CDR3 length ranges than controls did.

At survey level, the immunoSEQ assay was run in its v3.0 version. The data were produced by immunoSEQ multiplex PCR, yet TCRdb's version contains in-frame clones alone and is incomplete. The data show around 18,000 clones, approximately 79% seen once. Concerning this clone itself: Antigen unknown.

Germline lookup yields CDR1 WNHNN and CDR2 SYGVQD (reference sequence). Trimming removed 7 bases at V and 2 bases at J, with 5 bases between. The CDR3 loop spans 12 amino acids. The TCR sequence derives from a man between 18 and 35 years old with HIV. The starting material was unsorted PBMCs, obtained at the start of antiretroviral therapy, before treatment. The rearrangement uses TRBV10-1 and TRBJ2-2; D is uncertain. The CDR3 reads CASKTNTGELFF. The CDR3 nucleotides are TGCGCCAGCAAGACAAACACCGGGGAGCTGTTTTTT.